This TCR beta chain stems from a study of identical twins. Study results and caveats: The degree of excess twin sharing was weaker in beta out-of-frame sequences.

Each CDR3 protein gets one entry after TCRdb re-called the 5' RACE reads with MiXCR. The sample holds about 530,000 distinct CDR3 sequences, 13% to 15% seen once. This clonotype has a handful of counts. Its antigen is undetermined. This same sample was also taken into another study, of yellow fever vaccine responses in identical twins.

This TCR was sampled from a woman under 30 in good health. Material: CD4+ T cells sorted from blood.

The CDR3, as DNA: TGCGCCAGCAGCTTTGGAGGGGACAAAGAGACCCAGTACTTC. Amino acid sequence: CASSFGGDKETQYF. The rearrangement joins TRBV5-1 to TRBJ2-5; D tentatively reads TRBD1 or TRBD2 (6 bases each). The CDR3 runs 14 residues. Germline V gene sequence: CDR1 SGHRS, CDR2 YFSETQ. The V gene lost 2 bases and the J gene lost 3 bases, with 11 bases spanning the gap.